These 5 T cell receptor beta chains originate from one sample sequenced in a study of Graves' ophthalmopathy and Graves' hyperthyroidism. RNA transcripts were the source from which TCR beta CDR3 regions were amplified. After a first-round RT-PCR with HTBI primers, a second-round multiplex PCR was run. TCRdb itself ran the multiplex PCR reads through MiXCR, one entry per CDR3 protein. The repertoire holds some 1.1 million distinct CDR3 sequences, with 35% to 40% as singletons. Material: peripheral blood or thyroid tissue (not recorded which). The source is an adult man with Graves' hyperthyroidism.

The genes are TRBV7-2 and TRBJ1-6; D not certain. Trimming stripped 6 bases from V and 13 bases from J, with 7 bases between. The CDR3 sequence is 10 residues long. Germline-derived CDR1 and CDR2 are SGHTA and FQGNSA. This chain's CDR3 is CASRISPLHF. In nucleotides, the CDR3 is TGTGCCAGCAGAATCTCGCCCCTCCACTTT.

The V gene is TRBV7-6, the J gene TRBJ2-6; D not certain. V gave up 0 bases and J gave up 1 base, with 4 bases separating them. Looked up from germline, CDR1 is SGHVS and CDR2 is FNYEAQ. CDR3 length: 15 residues. CDR3 sequence: CASSLAASGANVLTF. The DNA of the CDR3 is TGTGCCAGCAGCTTAGCAGCTTCTGGGGCCAACGTCCTGACTTTC.

The sample holds a few counts of this clonotype. This rearrangement joins TRBV20-1 to TRBJ2-7; 7 nucleotides align to TRBD2. Germline V gene sequence: CDR1 DFQATT, CDR2 SNEGSKA (reference sequence). The CDR3 runs 14 residues. V trimming: 3 bases; J trimming: 3 bases; junction bases outside the gene matches: 8. CDR3 amino acids: CSASRASGGYEQYF. DNA for the CDR3: TGCAGTGCTAGTAGGGCTAGCGGAGGCTACGAGCAGTACTTC.

This chain uses TRBV12-3 or TRBV12-4 with TRBJ1-5; weak D call: TRBD1 (5 bases). CDR3 length equals 15 residues. Trimming removed 3 bases at V and 0 bases at J, with 9 bases between. The CDR3 spells CASSFSGDSNQPQHF. CDR3 DNA sequence: TGTGCCAGCAGTTTCTCGGGGGATAGCAATCAGCCCCAGCATTTT.

In its sample, this clonotype was seen many times. The chain recombines TRBV29-1 with TRBJ1-1; the D is unclear. Deletions cut 6 bases from V and 4 bases from J, with 9 bases between. The CDR3 length is 11 residues. Germline CDR1 is SQVTM and CDR2 is ANQGSEA. The CDR3: CSVRWVTEAFF. DNA for the CDR3: TGCAGCGTACGATGGGTCACTGAAGCTTTCTTT. The full variable domain, its missing parts supplied by reference TRBV29-1 and TRBJ1-1, is SAVISQKPSRDICQRGTSLTIQCQVDSQVTMMFWYRQQPGQSLTLIATANQGSEATYESGFVIDKFPISRPNLTFSTLTVSNMSPEDSSIYLCSVRWVTEAFFGQGTRLTVV.